A single sample is the source of the 29 T cell receptor beta chains below, sequenced in a study of human T cells and chemical hapten exposure. TCRdb independently ran MiXCR on the RACE reads; one entry per CDR3 protein. This sample has fewer than 130,000 distinct CDR3 sequences, with roughly 11% found just once. Time point noted: patch test 1, 2 weeks after DPC sensitization. The sample's treatment: therapeutic diphenylcyclopropenone sensitization with weekly scalp DPC. Specimen: whole blood, collected in connection with sensitization to the hapten diphenylcyclopropenone (DPC). The receptor set was obtained from a woman in her forties with alopecia areata. Some clones in this sample may be carry-over from other donors' samples.

This clonotype was recorded at least ten times. This chain links TRBV20-1 with TRBJ2-7; the D is unclear. Trimming removed 0 bases at V and 4 bases at J, with 13 bases between. Germline lookup yields CDR1 DFQATT and CDR2 SNEGSKA (reference sequence). CDR3 length: 14 amino acids. The CDR3 DNA reads as TGCAGTGCTAGAGATGGTACGGCGGTGTACGAGCAGTACTTC. It is translated as CSARDGTAVYEQYF.

This chain uses TRBV4-3 with TRBJ1-6; a possible D gene is TRBD1 (6 bases). Germline-derived CDR1 and CDR2 are LGHNA and YSLEER. The CDR3 consists of 16 residues. The V end was cut by 0 bases, the J end by 14 bases, with 20 bases between. The CDR3 coding sequence is TGCGCCAGCAGCCAAGATTTGGTCAGGGGTAGTGAGGCCCTCCACTTT. This gives the protein CASSQDLVRGSEALHF.

This chain links TRBV7-9 with TRBJ1-4; no firm D call. Germline-derived CDR1 and CDR2 are SEHNR and FQNEAQ (reference sequence). V was pared by 4 bases and J by 8 bases, with 11 bases between. The CDR3 has 13 amino acids. CDR3 amino acids: CASSYPWTEKLFF. The DNA for the CDR3 is TGTGCCAGCAGCTACCCCTGGACCGAAAAACTGTTTTTT.

This clonotype appeared many times. The genes are TRBV20-1 and TRBJ2-1; D could derive from TRBD1 or TRBD2 (5 bases each). Germline values: CDR1 DFQATT, CDR2 SNEGSKA (reference sequence). The CDR3 consists of 14 residues. The ends were cut back, 6 bases at V and 3 bases at J, with 15 bases in the middle. DNA of the CDR3: TGCAGTGCCGGCCGGGACGGCATCTACAATGAGCAGTTCTTC. Protein: CSAGRDGIYNEQFF.

A word on this clonotype: Being one base from a much bigger clone, this may be a read error. The V call is TRBV7-2, the J call TRBJ2-1; no clear D. CDR1 and CDR2 from the germline V gene are SGHTA and FQGNSA. V was pared by 1 base and J by 4 bases, with 8 bases between. The CDR3 loop spans 14 amino acids. CDR3 coding DNA: TGTGCCAGCAGCTTAGGGTCCAGTTACAATGAGCAGTTCTTC. This sequence encodes CASSLGSSYNEQFF. Filled out from reference TRBV7-2 and TRBJ2-1, the complete variable domain reads GAGVSQSPSNKVTEKGKDVELRCDPISGHTALYWYRQSLGQGLEFLIYFQGNSAPDKSGLPSDRFSAERTGGSVSTLTIQRTQQEDSAVYLCASSLGSSYNEQFFGPGTRLTVL.

The V gene is TRBV20-1, the J gene TRBJ1-1; D is unresolved. The CDR3 sequence is 14 residues long. The germline CDR1 and CDR2 sequences are DFQATT and SNEGSKA (reference sequence). V was shortened by 0 bases and J by 5 bases, with 13 bases between the two germline ends. The CDR3 region is CSARDGWFGTEAFF. In DNA, the CDR3 is TGCAGTGCTAGAGATGGATGGTTCGGAACTGAAGCTTTCTTT.

V gene TRBV5-5 combines with J gene TRBJ2-1; 8 nucleotides match TRBD1. Germline trimming cut 3 bases from V and 9 bases from J; bases unmatched to any gene: 11. Per germline, CDR1 SGHKS and CDR2 YYEKEE (reference sequence). The CDR3 length is 15 residues. CDR3 bases: TGTGCCAGCAGCTCACTGACAGGGGTTAAGGCTGAGCAGTTCTTC. Translated: CASSSLTGVKAEQFF.

This clonotype was recorded many times. This rearrangement joins TRBV12-3 or TRBV12-4 to TRBJ2-7, with D perhaps matching TRBD1 (6 bases). This CDR3 spans 11 amino acids. The V and J ends lost 5 bases and 8 bases respectively, with 10 bases between them. CDR3 in DNA: TGTGCCAGCAGTCAGGGGTCGAAGCAGTACTTC. It codes for CASSQGSKQYF.

This clonotype showed up many times. The chain carries TRBV3-1 and TRBJ1-6; D perhaps matches TRBD1 (6 bases). With 3 bases removed from V and 6 bases from J, the gap between germline ends came to 12 bases. Germline CDR1 is LGHDT and CDR2 is YNNKEL (reference sequence). This CDR3 has 15 amino acids. Here the CDR3 reads CASSQRRGSNSPLHF. The CDR3 DNA reads TGTGCCAGCAGCCAGCGCAGGGGATCTAATTCACCCCTCCACTTT.

This chain links TRBV7-9 with TRBJ2-7, with D maybe TRBD2 (6 bases). Germline loops: CDR1 SEHNR, CDR2 FQNEAQ (reference sequence). This CDR3 comprises 14 residues. Trimming removed 1 base from V and 4 bases from J, with 11 bases in between. The CDR3 here is CASSLGRGKYEQYF. CDR3 sequence (DNA): TGTGCCAGCAGCTTAGGCCGGGGGAAGTACGAGCAGTACTTC.

This clonotype was found many times. The chain employs TRBV19 and TRBJ2-1, with no clear D. Between the trimmed V and J ends, which lost 1 base and 5 bases, there was a span of 9 bases. The CDR3 runs 14 residues. Germline CDR1 and CDR2: LNHDA and SQIVND (reference sequence). Here the CDR3 reads CASSIAGLNNEQFF. As DNA, the CDR3 is TGTGCCAGTAGTATAGCCGGCCTTAACAATGAGCAGTTCTTC.

The V call is TRBV24-1, the J call TRBJ1-6; D is undetermined. The germline gives CDR1 KGHDR, CDR2 SFDVKD. V lost 3 bases and J 7 bases, leaving 3 bases between the germline ends. The CDR3 loop spans 12 amino acids. The chain's CDR3 is CATSDGNSPLHF. CDR3 DNA sequence: TGTGCCACCAGTGATGGGAATTCACCCCTCCACTTT.

This clonotype has only a few counts. The rearrangement links TRBV30 to TRBJ1-5; D remains ambiguous. CDR1 is GTSNPN and CDR2 is SVGIG in the germline V gene (reference sequence). V lost 3 bases, J lost 5 bases, and 11 bases lay in between. This CDR3 spans 13 amino acids. CDR3 sequence reads: CAWRRSIDQPQHF. CDR3 nucleotide sequence: TGTGCCTGGAGAAGGAGCATAGATCAGCCCCAGCATTTT.

Only a few counts were recorded for this clonotype. This chain connects TRBV11-3 to TRBJ2-7; the match to TRBD1 covers 8 bases. The CDR3 has 13 amino acids. In germline, CDR1 is SGHNT, CDR2 YENEEA. Trimming took 5 bases from V and 8 from J; bases not matched to a gene: 8. The CDR3 nucleotides are TGTGCCAGCAGCGACAGGGGAGGTACGAAGCAGTACTTC. It translates to CASSDRGGTKQYF.

This clonotype was counted only a few times. V and J are TRBV7-2 and TRBJ2-1, with TRBD2 as a possible D gene (6 bases). The CDR3 is 15 residues long. V was trimmed by 3 bases and J by 9 bases, leaving 18 bases between them. The germline gives CDR1 SGHTA, CDR2 FQGNSA. This CDR3 is CASSFRGAARGEQFF. The CDR3 nucleotides are TGTGCCAGCAGCTTCCGCGGGGCGGCTAGGGGTGAGCAGTTCTTC.

This clonotype was recorded many times. The chain has TRBV18 and TRBJ1-1, with D hard to call. V lost 0 bases to trimming and J lost 0 bases, with 5 bases between them. This CDR3 is built from 14 residues. The germline gives CDR1 KGHSH, CDR2 LQKENI. CDR3 in amino acids: CASSPPALNTEAFF. CDR3 nucleotide sequence: TGTGCCAGCTCACCACCGGCCCTGAACACTGAAGCTTTCTTT.

This clonotype was seen ten or more times. V is TRBV7-8 and J is TRBJ2-7, with 7 bases aligning to TRBD1. The germline gives CDR1 SGHVS, CDR2 FQNEAQ. The J segment lost 4 bases and the V segment lost 5 bases, leaving 8 bases of the junction unmatched. The CDR3 spans 14 residues. For the CDR3, the DNA is TGTGCCAGCAGCCCCGACAGGGATCGGTACGAGCAGTACTTC. Translation gives CASSPDRDRYEQYF.

This clonotype was detected only a few times. The chain couples TRBV18 to TRBJ2-3, with D possibly matching TRBD1 (6 bases). With 6 bases removed from V and 4 bases from J, the gap between germline ends came to 20 bases. The CDR3 has 16 amino acids. Per the germline V gene, CDR1 is KGHSH and CDR2 is LQKENI. The CDR3 here is CASSKVQGSFSDTQYF. The CDR3 DNA follows: TGTGCCAGCTCGAAGGTCCAGGGGAGCTTTTCAGATACGCAGTATTTT.

This clonotype came up many times. The chain uses TRBV28 and TRBJ2-7; the D gene is possibly TRBD1 (5 bases). Germline V lookup: CDR1 MDHEN, CDR2 SYDVKM. V was pared by 6 bases and J by 9 bases, with 15 bases between. The CDR3 is made up of 12 amino acids. CDR3 DNA sequence: TGTGCCAGCAGCCTTTCACCTGGGGCGCAGTACTTC. Translation: CASSLSPGAQYF.

The chain employs TRBV28 and TRBJ2-5; D is uncertain. Trimming cost V 6 bases and J 5 bases, with 22 bases left between them. The CDR3 runs 16 residues. Germline V lookup: CDR1 MDHEN, CDR2 SYDVKM. CDR3 in amino acids: CASRRTTVSPLETQYF. The CDR3, as DNA: TGTGCCAGCAGGCGCACCACGGTCTCCCCTTTGGAGACCCAGTACTTC.

The genes are TRBV29-1 and TRBJ2-1; 13 bases fit TRBD2. Germline V gene lookup returns CDR1 SQVTM and CDR2 ANQGSEA. The CDR3 runs 13 residues. V shed 6 bases and J 9 bases; nucleotides not matched to a gene: 5. DNA of the CDR3: TGCAGCGTCGGGACTAGCGGGATAGGTGAGCAGTTCTTC. Protein sequence: CSVGTSGIGEQFF.

This clonotype has more than one count but fewer than ten. The rearrangement links TRBV20-1 to TRBJ1-5; D not certain. There are 12 residues in the CDR3. Trimming left V 5 bases short and J 7 bases short, with 12 bases between. Germline V lookup: CDR1 DFQATT, CDR2 SNEGSKA (reference sequence). This CDR3 is CSAALGGQPQHF. CDR3 sequence (DNA): TGCAGTGCTGCGCTAGGTGGGCAGCCCCAGCATTTT.

The rearrangement joins TRBV19 to TRBJ2-1; D might be TRBD1 (6 bases). V shed 6 bases and J shed 12 bases, with 27 bases lying between them. The length of the CDR3 is 16 residues. The V gene's germline CDR1 is LNHDA and CDR2 SQIVND (reference sequence). The CDR3 nucleotides read TGTGCCAGTAGCAGAGGGACAACCGGAAGTTTCTTGGGGCAGTTCTTC. It translates to CASSRGTTGSFLGQFF.

The rearrangement joins TRBV6-2 or TRBV6-3 to TRBJ2-1; 16 nucleotides line up with TRBD2. Per germline, CDR1 MNHEY and CDR2 SVGEGT. With V trimmed by 6 bases and J by 8 bases, 7 bases remained unmatched. The CDR3 contains 16 residues. CDR3 protein: CASSRGLAGGRHEQFF. DNA for the CDR3: TGTGCCAGCAGCCGGGGACTAGCGGGGGGGCGCCATGAGCAGTTCTTC.

This clonotype was seen many times. This chain joins TRBV4-3 and TRBJ2-1, with 10 positions matching TRBD1. With V trimmed by 5 bases and J by 4 bases, 11 bases remained unmatched. CDR3 size: 17 residues. Looked up from germline, CDR1 is LGHNA and CDR2 is YSLEER. This chain's CDR3 is CASSYRTGGSLYNEQFF. The CDR3 bases are TGCGCCAGCAGCTACCGGACAGGGGGATCTCTTTACAATGAGCAGTTCTTC.

This sequence joins TRBV6-2 or TRBV6-3 and TRBJ2-1; possibly TRBD1 for D (6 bases). This CDR3 region has 15 residues. In germline, CDR1 is MNHEY, CDR2 SVGEGT. Trimming pared 2 bases from V and 6 bases from J, leaving 14 bases between. This chain's CDR3 is CASSYGQGSGNEQFF. Here the CDR3 DNA reads TGTGCCAGCAGTTACGGGCAGGGGAGTGGCAATGAGCAGTTCTTC.

The sample holds many counts of this clonotype. The chain employs TRBV7-9 and TRBJ1-1; D call uncertain. Germline V gives CDR1 SEHNR, CDR2 FQNEAQ (reference sequence). V lost 2 bases to trimming and J lost 1 base, with 8 bases between them. The CDR3 loop spans 14 amino acids. CDR3 coding DNA: TGTGCCAGCAGCTTATGGGGTTCGAACACTGAAGCTTTCTTT. This translates into CASSLWGSNTEAFF.

This clonotype was found a few times. This sequence joins TRBV6-2 or TRBV6-3 and TRBJ2-5; D is unclear. This CDR3 has 14 residues. Germline CDR1 is MNHEY and CDR2 is SVGEGT. The V and J ends lost 2 bases and 3 bases respectively, with 10 bases between them. The CDR3 here is CASSYISRKETQYF. The CDR3 DNA reads TGTGCCAGCAGTTACATCTCCAGAAAAGAGACCCAGTACTTC.

This clonotype has a count of ten or more. This sequence joins TRBV4-1 and TRBJ2-7; possibly TRBD2 for D (5 bases). Trimming took 0 bases from V and 9 from J, leaving 15 bases between them. The CDR3 is 14 residues long. Germline V gene lookup returns CDR1 MGHRA and CDR2 YSYEKL. In nucleotides, the CDR3 is TGCGCCAGCAGCCAAGAATGGCGGGTTAGTCGGCAGTACTTC. It translates to CASSQEWRVSRQYF.